One sample yielded the 32 T cell receptor beta chains listed below, sequenced in a study of blood T cell repertoires in COVID-19. TCRdb's table, derived via immunoSEQ multiplex PCR, lists solely in-frame clones and lacks some. The table lists 84,000 or so clones, over 65% of them singletons. Sequences were obtained from peripheral blood. Receptors originate from a human donor in a cohort sampled during active COVID-19.

The J gene is TRBJ2-4, the V gene TRBV15; the D gene is possibly TRBD1 (6 bases). CDR1 is LNHNV, CDR2 YYDKDF, per germline (reference sequence). V shed 0 bases and J shed 8 bases, with 11 bases lying between them. The CDR3 is 14 residues long. CDR3 residues: CATSREAGVDIQYF. The CDR3 DNA is TGTGCCACCAGCAGAGAGGCAGGGGTAGACATTCAGTACTTC.

The chain uses TRBV7-9 and TRBJ2-2; a weak D match, TRBD2 (6 bases). This CDR3 has 13 amino acids. The germline gives CDR1 SEHNR, CDR2 FQNEAQ (reference sequence). Trimming cost V 5 bases and J 5 bases, with 9 bases left between them. The CDR3 DNA is TGTGCCAGCAGCCACCGGGAGACCGGGGAGCTGTTTTTT. This sequence encodes CASSHRETGELFF.

The chain couples TRBV2 to TRBJ2-2; perhaps TRBD1 as D (6 bases). V was trimmed by 4 bases and J by 6 bases, leaving 15 bases between them. This CDR3 spans 15 amino acids. Germline CDR1 reads SNHLY; CDR2 reads FYNNEI. The CDR3 bases are TGTGCCAGCAGTGTCTCAGGGGCTCGGGCCGGGGAGCTGTTTTTT. Translating gives CASSVSGARAGELFF.

The CDR3 DNA sequence: TGTGCCAGCAGCTTAGAGGGACAGGGAAGTTCACCCCTCCACTTT. This sequence encodes CASSLEGQGSSPLHF. The V and J genes are TRBV11-2 and TRBJ1-6; TRBD1 matches at 9 bases. CDR3 length: 15 residues. CDR1 is SGHAT, CDR2 FQNNGV, per germline. V was clipped by 0 bases and J by 9 bases; unmatched bases: 3.

The genes are TRBV4-1 and TRBJ1-5; no definite D call. The CDR3 has 13 residues. V shed 0 bases and J shed 6 bases, with 6 bases lying between them. The germline CDR1 and CDR2 sequences are MGHRA and YSYEKL. CDR3 sequence (DNA): TGCGCCAGCAGCCAAGAGGCGGGTCAGCCCCAGCATTTT. Translated, it gives CASSQEAGQPQHF.

The rearrangement joins TRBV5-4 to TRBJ2-1; D may be TRBD2 (5 bases). The CDR3 runs to 16 residues. Trimming pared 4 bases from V and 5 bases from J, leaving 19 bases between. In germline, CDR1 is SGHNT, CDR2 YYREEE (reference sequence). The DNA of the CDR3 is TGTGCCAGCAGCCCCCGGGGTAATAGCGCAAACAATGAGCAGTTCTTC. This gives the protein CASSPRGNSANNEQFF.

This clone turned up a few times. J is TRBJ1-2 and V is TRBV29-1; D is uncertain. Trimming cost V 2 bases and J 6 bases, with 4 bases left between them. The CDR3 spans 10 residues. Germline CDR1 reads SQVTM; CDR2 reads ANQGSEA. The CDR3 reads CSVEQNGYTF. The DNA for the CDR3 is TGCAGCGTTGAACAGAATGGCTACACCTTC.

The V gene is TRBV19, the J gene TRBJ2-1, with D possibly matching TRBD2 (5 bases). CDR1 and CDR2 (germline): LNHDA, SQIVND (reference sequence). V lost 7 bases to trimming and J lost 2 bases, with 6 bases between them. The CDR3 totals 12 residues. The DNA of the CDR3 is TGTGCCAGTACTAGCACCTACAATGAGCAGTTCTTC. Its protein is CASTSTYNEQFF. The full variable domain, its missing parts supplied by reference TRBV19 and TRBJ2-1, is DGGITQSPKYLFRKEGQNVTLSCEQNLNHDAMYWYRQDPGQGLRLIYYSQIVNDFQKGDIAEGYSVSREKKESFPLTVTSAQKNPTAFYLCASTSTYNEQFFGPGTRLTVL.

The chain carries TRBV15 and TRBJ2-5; 7 bases line up with TRBD1. This CDR3 has 16 amino acids. After removal of 8 bases from V and 5 bases from J, the junction contained 17 bases not matched to a gene. The V gene's germline CDR1 is LNHNV and CDR2 YYDKDF (reference sequence). This CDR3 reads CATGRRQGAFLETQYF. CDR3 nucleotides: TGTGCCACCGGACGCCGACAGGGAGCTTTTTTGGAGACCCAGTACTTC.

The chain links TRBV3-1 (or the pseudogene TRBV3-2) to TRBJ2-1, with 7 nucleotides matching TRBD2. The CDR3 is 14 residues long. J was trimmed by 7 bases and V by 3 bases; bases with no gene match: 6. CDR1 and CDR2 from the germline V gene are LGHDT and YNNKEL (reference sequence). CDR3 in DNA: TGTGCCAGCAGCCAGGGGGGGAGTATGAATGAGCAGTTCTTC. Its protein product is CASSQGGSMNEQFF.

The V gene is TRBV3-1 (or the pseudogene TRBV3-2), the J gene TRBJ2-7; tentative D call: TRBD2 (7 bases). This CDR3 has 15 residues. Germline assignment: CDR1 LGHDT and CDR2 YNNKEL (reference sequence). Trimming took off 4 bases at V and 5 bases at J, with 18 bases between the two ends. The CDR3 is CASSPGGGGGNEQYF. The CDR3 DNA sequence: TGTGCCAGCAGCCCCGGAGGGGGGGGAGGGAACGAGCAGTACTTC.

The chain joins TRBV5-4 to TRBJ2-7; tentatively, D is TRBD2 (7 bases). V gave up 4 bases and J gave up 2 bases, with 13 bases separating them. This CDR3 is built from 14 residues. In germline, CDR1 is SGHNT, CDR2 YYREEE (reference sequence). CDR3 in DNA: TGTGCCAGCAGCCGACAAGGGGGGGCCTACGAGCAGTACTTC. Amino acids: CASSRQGGAYEQYF.

The chain uses TRBV6-6 and TRBJ2-7; TRBD2 aligns across 13 bases. The germline gives CDR1 MNHNY, CDR2 SVGAGI (reference sequence). The V segment lost 6 bases and the J segment 4 bases; nucleotides outside the gene matches: 12. This CDR3 has 17 amino acids. In DNA form, the CDR3 reads TGTGCCAGCAGACGACCCGGACTAGCGGGGGCCTTATACGAGCAGTACTTC. Its protein is CASRRPGLAGALYEQYF.

J is TRBJ1-1 and V is TRBV5-1, with TRBD1 as a possible D gene (6 bases). The germline V gene has CDR1 SGHRS and CDR2 YFSETQ. Trimming stripped 0 bases from V and 4 bases from J, with 13 bases between. The CDR3 consists of 15 residues. The CDR3 reads CASSLDTGKVTEAFF. CDR3 sequence (DNA): TGCGCCAGCAGCTTGGATACAGGGAAAGTCACTGAAGCTTTCTTT.

The CDR3 coding sequence is TGTGCCAGCAGTGGAACCGGGGAAGGCACTGAAGCTTTCTTT. As protein: CASSGTGEGTEAFF. The chain has TRBV2 and TRBJ1-1; D remains unclear. The V end lost 4 bases, the J end lost 4 bases, and 13 bases lay between the germline ends. CDR3 length: 14 residues. Germline CDR1 and CDR2: SNHLY and FYNNEI.

This chain's CDR3 is CASSQLGTSGGRQYF. DNA of the CDR3: TGTGCCAGCAGCCAACTCGGGACTAGCGGGGGGAGGCAGTATTTT. The gene calls are TRBV3-1 (or the pseudogene TRBV3-2) and TRBJ2-3, with 15 bases aligning to TRBD2. The length of the CDR3 is 15 residues. Germline trimming cut 2 bases from V and 11 bases from J; bases unmatched to any gene: 5. Germline CDR1 reads LGHDT; CDR2 reads YNNKEL (reference sequence).

V gene TRBV28 combines with J gene TRBJ1-6; 8 bases fit TRBD1. The V gene's germline CDR1 is MDHEN and CDR2 SYDVKM. The V and J ends lost 10 bases and 7 bases, in that order; junction bases with no gene match: 9. This CDR3 is 14 amino acids long. CDR3 sequence reads: CATSDPGGNSPLHF. The CDR3 bases are TGTGCCACCTCCGACCCAGGGGGCAATTCACCCCTCCACTTT.

The chain couples TRBV24-1 to TRBJ2-1; D perhaps matches TRBD2 (5 bases). This CDR3 region has 12 residues. V lost 3 bases and J 10 bases, leaving 9 bases between the germline ends. In germline, CDR1 is KGHDR, CDR2 SFDVKD. DNA for the CDR3: TGTGCCACCAGTGATCCCAAGCGGGAGCAGTTCTTC. It encodes CATSDPKREQFF.

The V and J genes are TRBV12-3 or TRBV12-4 and TRBJ2-3, with a possible D match to TRBD2 (5 bases). This CDR3 contains 13 residues. V gave up 7 bases and J gave up 4 bases, with 12 bases separating them. CDR3: CASNPQEADTQYF. The CDR3 coding sequence is TGTGCCAGCAACCCCCAGGAGGCAGATACGCAGTATTTT.

V and J are TRBV19 and TRBJ1-5, with a possible D match to TRBD1 (5 bases). V was pared by 5 bases and J by 4 bases, with 9 bases between. This CDR3 has 13 amino acids. Germline V gives CDR1 LNHDA, CDR2 SQIVND (reference sequence). CDR3 sequence (DNA): TGTGCCAGTAGTCCAGGGATAAATCAGCCCCAGCATTTT. It specifies CASSPGINQPQHF.

CDR3: CASSYYGQGTGEAFF. In DNA form, the CDR3 reads TGTGCCAGTAGTTACTATGGACAGGGTACGGGTGAAGCTTTCTTT. The rearrangement joins TRBV19 to TRBJ1-1; 8 bases are a match to TRBD1. Germline assignment: CDR1 LNHDA and CDR2 SQIVND (reference sequence). V was pared by 5 bases and J by 7 bases, with 12 bases of the junction left unmatched. The CDR3 sequence is 15 residues long.

The chain couples TRBV6-5 to TRBJ1-5; D might be TRBD1 (5 bases). V dropped 0 bases and J dropped 3 bases, with 12 bases sitting between them. The CDR3 has 16 residues. Germline CDR1 reads MNHEY; CDR2 reads SVGAGI. This CDR3 is CASSYSPTTVNQPQHF. CDR3 in DNA: TGTGCCAGCAGTTACTCCCCAACGACAGTCAATCAGCCCCAGCATTTT.

The chain recombines TRBV7-2 with TRBJ1-6; possible D gene TRBD1, 5 bases. Germline V gene lookup returns CDR1 SGHTA and CDR2 FQGNSA. V lost 0 bases to trimming and J lost 10 bases, with 13 bases between them. The CDR3 consists of 15 residues. CDR3 region: CASSLASQGTSPLHF. The CDR3 region has the DNA TGTGCCAGCAGCTTAGCGTCTCAGGGTACATCACCCCTCCACTTT.

CDR3: CSVGRAGSTDTQYF. The CDR3 coding sequence is TGCAGCGTCGGCCGCGCGGGAAGCACAGATACGCAGTATTTT. The chain links TRBV29-1 to TRBJ2-3, with D possibly being TRBD2 (6 bases). CDR1 is SQVTM, CDR2 ANQGSEA, per germline. CDR3 length equals 14 residues. The V end was cut by 6 bases, the J end by 0 bases, with 13 bases between.

The chain links TRBV28 to TRBJ1-5; 7 nucleotides line up with TRBD1. V trimming: 10 bases; J trimming: 7 bases; junction bases outside the gene matches: 16. CDR3 length: 15 amino acids. Germline V CDR1 and CDR2: MDHEN, SYDVKM. DNA of the CDR3: TGTGCCACCTATAACACAGGGGTTGGTGAACAGCCCCAGCATTTT. It encodes CATYNTGVGEQPQHF.

V usage is TRBV6-1 and J usage is TRBJ2-7; D not certain. There are 14 residues in the CDR3. Germline assignment: CDR1 MNHNS and CDR2 SASEGT. V lost 2 bases and J 0 bases, leaving 8 bases between the germline ends. This chain's CDR3 is CASSETPSSYEQYF. CDR3 nucleotide sequence: TGTGCCAGCAGTGAAACCCCCAGCTCCTACGAGCAGTACTTC.

V and J are TRBV28 and TRBJ2-7, with 9 bases fitting TRBD1. This CDR3 is built from 15 residues. Germline V gene sequence: CDR1 MDHEN, CDR2 SYDVKM. With V trimmed by 6 bases and J by 7 bases, 13 bases remained unmatched. The CDR3 loop is CASRDSGTGFREQYF. For the CDR3, the DNA is TGTGCCAGCAGGGACTCAGGGACAGGGTTTAGGGAGCAGTACTTC.

The chain uses TRBV6-1 and TRBJ2-5; no reliable D call. Trimming left V 1 base short and J 1 base short, with 4 bases between. The CDR3 runs to 13 residues. Germline lookup yields CDR1 MNHNS and CDR2 SASEGT. CDR3: CASSEVSQETQYF. Here the CDR3 DNA reads TGTGCCAGCAGTGAAGTCAGCCAAGAGACCCAGTACTTC.

The CDR3 sequence: CASSHSTGLGVTDTQYF. CDR3 sequence (DNA): TGTGCCAGCAGTCATTCTACAGGGCTCGGCGTAACAGATACGCAGTATTTT. This sequence joins TRBV6-6 and TRBJ2-3; D might be TRBD1 (6 bases). Germline-derived CDR1 and CDR2 are MNHNY and SVGAGI (reference sequence). V lost 5 bases and J 3 bases, leaving 21 bases between the germline ends. This CDR3 has 17 residues.

The chain is built from TRBV29-1 and TRBJ2-4, with D unclear. Germline CDR1 and CDR2: SQVTM and ANQGSEA. Trimming stripped 4 bases from V and 0 bases from J, with 10 bases between. The CDR3 consists of 14 residues. In DNA, the CDR3 is TGCAGCGTTGCCGGTCAACTAGCCAAAAACATTCAGTACTTC. It encodes CSVAGQLAKNIQYF.

This chain links TRBV5-1 with TRBJ2-5; D not certain. V was shortened by 4 bases and J by 0 bases, with 4 bases between the two germline ends. The CDR3 covers 12 residues. The germline gives CDR1 SGHRS, CDR2 YFSETQ. CDR3 coding DNA: TGCGCCAGCAGCATAAACCAAGAGACCCAGTACTTC. Translating gives CASSINQETQYF.

This chain uses TRBV7-3 with TRBJ2-7; D perhaps matches TRBD2 (6 bases). CDR3 length: 15 residues. With 1 base removed from V and 7 bases from J, the gap between germline ends came to 17 bases. The germline gives CDR1 SGHTA, CDR2 FQGTGA. The CDR3 loop is CASSLIAGRAEEQYF. The DNA of the CDR3 is TGTGCCAGCAGCTTAATTGCGGGACGGGCTGAGGAGCAGTACTTC.